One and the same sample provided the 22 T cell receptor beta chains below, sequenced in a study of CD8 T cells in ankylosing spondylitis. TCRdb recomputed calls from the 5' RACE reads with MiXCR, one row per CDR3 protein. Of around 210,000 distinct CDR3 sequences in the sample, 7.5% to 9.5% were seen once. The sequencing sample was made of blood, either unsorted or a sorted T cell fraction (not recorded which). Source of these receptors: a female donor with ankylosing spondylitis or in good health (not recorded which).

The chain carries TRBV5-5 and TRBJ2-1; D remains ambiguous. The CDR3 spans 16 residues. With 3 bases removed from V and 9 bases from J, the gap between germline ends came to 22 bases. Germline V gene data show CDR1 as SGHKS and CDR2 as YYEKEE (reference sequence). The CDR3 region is CASSSSTKGSVGEQFF. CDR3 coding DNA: TGTGCCAGCAGCTCCAGCACGAAAGGTTCCGTAGGTGAGCAGTTCTTC.

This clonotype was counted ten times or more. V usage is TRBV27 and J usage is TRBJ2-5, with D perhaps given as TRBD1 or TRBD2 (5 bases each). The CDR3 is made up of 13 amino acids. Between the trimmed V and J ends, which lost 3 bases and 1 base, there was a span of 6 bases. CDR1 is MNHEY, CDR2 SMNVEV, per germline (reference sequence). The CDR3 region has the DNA TGTGCCAGCAGTTTGAGGGGCCAAGAGACCCAGTACTTC. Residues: CASSLRGQETQYF.

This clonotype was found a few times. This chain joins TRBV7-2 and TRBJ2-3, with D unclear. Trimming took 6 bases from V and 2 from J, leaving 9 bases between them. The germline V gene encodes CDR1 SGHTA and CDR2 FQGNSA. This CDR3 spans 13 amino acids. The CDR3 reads CASRHPSTDTQYF. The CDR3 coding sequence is TGTGCCAGCAGGCATCCTTCCACAGATACGCAGTATTTT.

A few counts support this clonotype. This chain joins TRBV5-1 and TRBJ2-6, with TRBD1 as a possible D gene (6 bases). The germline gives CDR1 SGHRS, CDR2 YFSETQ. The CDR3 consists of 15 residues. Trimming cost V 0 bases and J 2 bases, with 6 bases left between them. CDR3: CASSLGGPGANVLTF. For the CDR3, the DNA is TGCGCCAGCAGCTTGGGGGGGCCTGGGGCCAACGTCCTGACTTTC.

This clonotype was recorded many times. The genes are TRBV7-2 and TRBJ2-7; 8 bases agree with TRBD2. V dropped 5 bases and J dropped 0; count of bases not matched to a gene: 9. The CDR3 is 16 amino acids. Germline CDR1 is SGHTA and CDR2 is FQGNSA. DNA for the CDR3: TGTGCCAGCAGCCCCGCGGGTAGCGGGGCCTCCTACGAGCAGTACTTC. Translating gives CASSPAGSGASYEQYF.

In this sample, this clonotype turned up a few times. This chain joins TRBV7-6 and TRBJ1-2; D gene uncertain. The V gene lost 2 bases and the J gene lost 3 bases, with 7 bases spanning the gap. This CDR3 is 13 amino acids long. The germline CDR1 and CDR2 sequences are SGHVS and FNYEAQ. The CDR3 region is CASSLRSDYGYTF. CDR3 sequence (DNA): TGTGCCAGCAGCTTAAGGAGCGACTATGGCTACACCTTC.

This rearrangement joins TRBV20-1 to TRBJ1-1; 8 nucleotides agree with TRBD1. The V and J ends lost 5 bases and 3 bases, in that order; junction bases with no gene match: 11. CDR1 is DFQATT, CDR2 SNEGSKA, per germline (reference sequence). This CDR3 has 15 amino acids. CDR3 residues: CSASGPDRDYTEAFF. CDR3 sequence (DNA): TGCAGTGCTTCAGGCCCGGACAGGGACTACACTGAAGCTTTCTTT.

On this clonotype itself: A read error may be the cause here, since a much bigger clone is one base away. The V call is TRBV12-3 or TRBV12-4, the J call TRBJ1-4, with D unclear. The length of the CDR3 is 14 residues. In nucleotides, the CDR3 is TGTGGCAGCAAGAGGCGGGCGGGGAGTGAAAAACTGTTTTTT. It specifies CGSKRRAGSEKLFF.

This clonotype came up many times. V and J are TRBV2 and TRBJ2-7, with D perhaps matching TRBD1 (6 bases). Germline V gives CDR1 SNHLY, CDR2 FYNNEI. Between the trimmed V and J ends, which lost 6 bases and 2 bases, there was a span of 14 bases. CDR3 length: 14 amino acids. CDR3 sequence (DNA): TGTGCCAGCAGGAATGGGGGCGGCCCCTACGAGCAGTACTTC. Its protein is CASRNGGGPYEQYF. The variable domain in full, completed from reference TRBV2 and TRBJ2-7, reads EPEVTQTPSHQVTQMGQEVILRCVPISNHLYFYWYRQILGQKVEFLVSFYNNEISEKSEIFDDQFSVERPDGSNFTLKIRSTKLEDSAMYFCASRNGGGPYEQYFGPGTRLTVT.

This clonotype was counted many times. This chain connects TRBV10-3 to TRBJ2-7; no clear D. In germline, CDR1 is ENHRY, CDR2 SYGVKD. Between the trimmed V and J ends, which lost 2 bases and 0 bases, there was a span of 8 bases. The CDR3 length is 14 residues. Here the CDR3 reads CAISETHSSYEQYF. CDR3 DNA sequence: TGTGCCATCAGTGAGACGCATTCCTCCTACGAGCAGTACTTC.

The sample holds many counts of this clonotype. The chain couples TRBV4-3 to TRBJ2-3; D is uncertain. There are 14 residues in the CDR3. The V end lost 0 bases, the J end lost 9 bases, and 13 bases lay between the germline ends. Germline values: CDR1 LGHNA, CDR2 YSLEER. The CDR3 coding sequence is TGCGCCAGCAGCCAAGAGCCTGGGTCCGGGACGCAGTATTTT. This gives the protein CASSQEPGSGTQYF.

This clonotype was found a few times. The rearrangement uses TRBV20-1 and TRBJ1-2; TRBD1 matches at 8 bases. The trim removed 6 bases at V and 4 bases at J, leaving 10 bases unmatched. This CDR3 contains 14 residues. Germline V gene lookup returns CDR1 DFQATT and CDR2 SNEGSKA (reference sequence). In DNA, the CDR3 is TGCAGTGCAAGGGGCGGACAGGGATCCTATGGCTACACCTTC. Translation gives CSARGGQGSYGYTF.

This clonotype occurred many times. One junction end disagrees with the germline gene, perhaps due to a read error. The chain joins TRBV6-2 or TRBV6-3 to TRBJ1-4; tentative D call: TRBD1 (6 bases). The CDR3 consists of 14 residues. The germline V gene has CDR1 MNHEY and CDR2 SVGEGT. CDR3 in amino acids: CASRSGTTYEKLFF. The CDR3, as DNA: TGTGCCAGCAGATCCGGGACAACTTATGAAAAACTGTTTTTT.

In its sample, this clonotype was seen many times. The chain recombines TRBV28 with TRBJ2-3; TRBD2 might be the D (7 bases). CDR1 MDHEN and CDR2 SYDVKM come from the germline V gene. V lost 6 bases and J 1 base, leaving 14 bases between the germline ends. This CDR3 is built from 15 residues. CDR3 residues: CASSRRGGGTDTQYF. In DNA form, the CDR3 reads TGTGCCAGCAGCAGAAGGGGGGGCGGCACAGATACGCAGTATTTT.

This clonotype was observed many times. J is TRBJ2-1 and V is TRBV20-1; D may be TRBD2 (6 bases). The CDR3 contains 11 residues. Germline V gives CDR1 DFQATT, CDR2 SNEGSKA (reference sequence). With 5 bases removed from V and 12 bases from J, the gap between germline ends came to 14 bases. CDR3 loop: CSAPTSQVQFF. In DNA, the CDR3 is TGCAGTGCTCCGACTAGTCAGGTGCAGTTCTTC.

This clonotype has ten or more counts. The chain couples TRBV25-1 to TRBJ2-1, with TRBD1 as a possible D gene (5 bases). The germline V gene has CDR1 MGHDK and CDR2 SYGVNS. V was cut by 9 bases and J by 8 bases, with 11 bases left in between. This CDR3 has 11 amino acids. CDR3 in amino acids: CASRDSDEQFF. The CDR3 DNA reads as TGTGCCAGTCGCGACAGCGATGAGCAGTTCTTC. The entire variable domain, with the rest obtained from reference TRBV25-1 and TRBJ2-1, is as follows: EADIYQTPRYLVIGTGKKITLECSQTMGHDKMYWYQQDPGMELHLIHYSYGVNSTEKGDLSSESTVSRIRTEHFPLTLESARPSHTSQYLCASRDSDEQFFGPGTRLTVL.

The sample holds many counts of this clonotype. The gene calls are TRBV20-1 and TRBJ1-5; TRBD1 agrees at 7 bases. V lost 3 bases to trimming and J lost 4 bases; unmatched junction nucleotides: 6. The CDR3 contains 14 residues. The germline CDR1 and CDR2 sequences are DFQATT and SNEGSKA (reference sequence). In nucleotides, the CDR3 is TGCAGTGCTAGTAACAGGGGTTTGAATCAGCCCCAGCATTTT. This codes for CSASNRGLNQPQHF.

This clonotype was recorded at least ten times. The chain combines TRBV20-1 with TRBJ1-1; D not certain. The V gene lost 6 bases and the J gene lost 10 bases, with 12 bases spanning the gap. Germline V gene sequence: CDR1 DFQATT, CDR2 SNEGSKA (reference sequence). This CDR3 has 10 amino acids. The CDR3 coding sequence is TGCAGTGCCCCATTCGGGCGAGCTTTCTTT. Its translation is CSAPFGRAFF.

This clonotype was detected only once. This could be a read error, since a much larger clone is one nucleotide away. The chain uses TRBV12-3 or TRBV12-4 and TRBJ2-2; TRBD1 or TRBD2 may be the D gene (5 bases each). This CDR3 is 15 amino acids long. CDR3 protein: CASSLAGLETGALFF. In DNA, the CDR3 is TGTGCCAGCAGTTTAGCAGGGCTCGAAACCGGGGCGCTGTTTTTT.

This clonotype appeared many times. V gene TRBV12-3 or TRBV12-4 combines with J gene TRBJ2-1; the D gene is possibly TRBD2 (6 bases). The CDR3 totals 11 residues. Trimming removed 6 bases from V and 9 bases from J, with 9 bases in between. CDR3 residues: CASSPGGEQFF. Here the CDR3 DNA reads TGTGCCAGCAGCCCCGGGGGTGAGCAGTTCTTC.

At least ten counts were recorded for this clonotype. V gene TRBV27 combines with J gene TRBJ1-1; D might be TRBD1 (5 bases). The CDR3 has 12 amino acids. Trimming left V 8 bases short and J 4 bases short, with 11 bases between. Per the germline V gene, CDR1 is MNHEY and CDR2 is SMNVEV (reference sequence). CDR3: CASAGTVTEAFF. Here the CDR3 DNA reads TGTGCCAGCGCCGGGACCGTCACTGAAGCTTTCTTT.

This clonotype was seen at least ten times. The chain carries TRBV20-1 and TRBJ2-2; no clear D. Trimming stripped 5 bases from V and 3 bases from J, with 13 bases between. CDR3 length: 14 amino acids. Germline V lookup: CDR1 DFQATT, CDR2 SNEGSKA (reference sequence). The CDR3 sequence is CSAFPGPYTGELFF. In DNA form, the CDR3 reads TGCAGTGCTTTCCCGGGCCCCTACACCGGGGAGCTGTTTTTT.